A selection of T cell receptor beta chains follows, all from one sample in a study of T cell repertoires in cytomegalovirus infection. One entry per CDR3 protein results from TCRdb running MiXCR on the reads. The sample records 200,000 to 300,000 distinct CDR3 sequences, approximately 15% being singletons. Sequencing was performed on PBMCs. The receptors were sampled from a human donor in good health (CMV status not recorded). Some clones in this sample may be carry-over from other donors' samples. Each CDR3 is given with its conserved first and last residue. The D gene is left open where the match is weak. Some rows have no size entry. The others give once, few or many, or a class for an expanded clone.

V	J	D	size	CDR3	DNA
TRBV6-4	TRBJ2-1	-	-	CASSEMFGVGVGEQFF	TGTGCCAGCAGTGAAATGTTTGGGGTTGGCGTCGGTGAGCAGTTCTTC
TRBV7-9	TRBJ2-6	-	many	CASSLAANSGANVLTF	TGTGCCAGCAGCTTAGCTGCCAACTCTGGGGCCAACGTCCTGACTTTC
TRBV20-1	TRBJ1-5	-	few	CSARDVSNQPQHF	TGCAGTGCTAGGGACGTTAGCAATCAGCCCCAGCATTTT
TRBV7-2	TRBJ1-1	TRBD1	few	CASRWTGGLNTEAFF	TGTGCCAGCAGGTGGACAGGGGGCCTGAACACTGAAGCTTTCTTT
TRBV2	TRBJ1-1	-	many	CASTGTGRQAEAFF	TGTGCCAGCACCGGGACCGGTAGACAAGCTGAAGCTTTCTTT
TRBV7-2	TRBJ1-2	-	many	CASSLVTGFGYTF	TGTGCCAGCAGCTTAGTGACAGGCTTTGGCTACACCTTC
TRBV7-9	TRBJ2-1	TRBD2	few	CASSLVRLAGHNEQFF	TGTGCCAGCAGCTTAGTGCGACTAGCGGGCCACAATGAGCAGTTCTTC
TRBV29-1	TRBJ2-5	TRBD2	once	CSDRLAGLTQYF	TGCAGCGATAGACTAGCGGGGTTGACCCAGTACTTC
TRBV7-9	TRBJ1-1	-	many	CASSFTQQNTEAFF	TGTGCCAGCAGCTTTACACAACAGAACACTGAAGCTTTCTTT
TRBV12-3/TRBV12-4	TRBJ2-5	TRBD1	-	CASSVRGRETQYF	TGTGCCAGCAGTGTTAGGGGGCGAGAGACCCAGTACTTC
TRBV7-6	TRBJ2-1	-	many	CASSLEGGSLVQFF	TGTGCCAGCAGCTTAGAGGGTGGGAGCCTGGTGCAGTTCTTC
TRBV20-1	TRBJ2-3	TRBD2	many	CSASSSGSPDTQYF	TGCAGTGCTAGTTCTAGCGGGAGTCCAGATACGCAGTATTTT
TRBV4-1	TRBJ2-7	-	-	CASSQGPGWEQYF	TGCGCCAGCAGCCAAGGCCCAGGGTGGGAGCAGTACTTC
TRBV6-1	TRBJ1-6	TRBD1	many	CASSSPVPGQGSSPLHF	TGTGCCAGCAGTTCCCCCGTACCGGGACAGGGGAGTTCACCCCTCCACTTT
TRBV7-6	TRBJ2-6	-	-	CASSLDRPSLNVLTF	TGTGCCAGCAGCTTAGATCGTCCATCCCTTAACGTCCTGACTTTC
TRBV7-9	TRBJ2-4	-	-	CASSPEGGILDIQYF	TGTGCCAGCAGCCCGGAGGGCGGGATTTTAGACATTCAGTACTTC
TRBV7-3	TRBJ2-5	TRBD1	many	CASSPDRTTQYF	TGTGCCAGCAGCCCGGACAGGACAACCCAGTACTTC
TRBV18	TRBJ2-3	TRBD2	-	CASSPYRGEDTQYF	TGTGCCAGCTCACCATACCGGGGGGAAGATACGCAGTATTTT
TRBV7-2	TRBJ2-1	TRBD1	many	CASRRDRGLNEQFF	TGTGCCAGCAGACGGGACAGGGGGCTCAATGAGCAGTTCTTC
TRBV7-9	TRBJ2-7	-	-	CASSPGRSEQYF	TGTGCCAGCAGTCCGGGACGCAGCGAGCAGTACTTC
TRBV20-1	TRBJ2-7	TRBD1	few	CSARETGPPSYEQYF	TGCAGTGCCCGTGAGACAGGGCCTCCTAGCTACGAGCAGTACTTC
TRBV7-2	TRBJ1-2	TRBD1	many	CASSLVRGRTGGYTF	TGTGCCAGCAGCTTAGTCCGGGGCAGGACAGGTGGCTACACCTTC
TRBV12-3/TRBV12-4	TRBJ2-3	-	-	CASAATDTQYF	TGTGCCAGCGCGGCGACAGATACGCAGTATTTT
TRBV9	TRBJ1-2	-	few	CASSVGMETDGYTF	TGTGCCAGCAGCGTCGGGATGGAAACTGATGGCTACACCTTC
TRBV6-4	TRBJ2-1	-	few	CASSDSVEPYNEQFF	TGTGCCAGCAGTGACTCGGTAGAGCCTTACAATGAGCAGTTCTTC
TRBV28	TRBJ2-7	-	few	CASIPGRMIYEQYF	TGTGCCAGCATCCCGGGACGGATGATCTACGAGCAGTACTTC